This T cell receptor beta chain was documented in a study of spatial heterogeneity in lung cancer (dated by TCRdb to between 2018 and 2021). Study-wide context: Beta-chain transcripts were consistently detected in greater numbers than alpha-chain transcripts, which likely reflected higher beta-chain transcript abundance. In the raw uncorrected reads, each unique combination of TCR and UMI appeared on average more than ten times. The study quantitatively compared TCR alpha and beta repertoires across multiple tumor regions, matched nontumor lung and blood in non-small cell lung cancer. Nonsynonymous mutation counts, determined by whole-exome sequencing of tumor tissue, were related to features of the TCR repertoire. Both alpha and beta chains were TCR-sequenced in a few hundred tumor regions, approximately 67 matched nontumor lung samples and around 54 PBMC samples obtained at surgery. What the research found in general, with its limitations: Confirming at a functional level the hypothesis that regional TCRs recognize regional mutations was considered to require additional single-cell paired TCR alpha and beta sequencing. Ubiquitous expanded tumor TCRs were detected in blood more often at tumor resection than at routine follow-up.

V was cut back by 5 bases and J by 6 bases, leaving a gap of 23 bases between them. Taken from cysteine to phenylalanine, the CDR3 has 17 residues. Only the CDR3 DNA is retained, 51 bases long and in frame from the first base. The label giving this sample's time point can be read as: sample taken at primary tumor resection. The donors were 72 patients from the lung TRACERx cohort who had early-stage, untreated non-small cell lung cancer. Whole RNA extracted from tumor and nontumor lung tissue, or from cryopreserved PBMC samples, was used for TCR sequencing without cell sorting. Patients were selected for TCR sequencing only if sufficient RNA was available from at least two tumor regions. The library came from 5' RACE. The run used a NextSeq 500. To allow correction of PCR and sequencing errors, the TCR library protocol tagged every TCR cDNA molecule with a unique molecular identifier. As for the authors' bioinformatics: Decombinator tools were used for TCR identification, UMI-based error correction and CDR3 extraction. Expanded TCRs were defined as those above a frequency of 2 per 1,000, corresponding to the top 1% of the tumor frequency distribution. Renyi diversity was computed with the R vegan package after each repertoire had been subsampled 100 times to 5,000 TCRs. CDR3 similarity networks were built from amino acid triplet string-kernel similarity, with CDR3s being connected when pairwise similarity was above 0.82. The public sequencing data were trimmed at Q25 with fastp and processed into clonotypes with MiXCR by TCRdb, which kept only in-frame beta chains. One record per CDR3 amino acid sequence lists the most common genes and DNA. These V and J calls derive from TCRdb rather than the authors' analysis. In all, the sample holds about 92,000 distinct CDR3 sequences, and 10% to 15% of those were seen once. The ten largest clones take up about two fifths of the sample.

Turning to this clonotype: The specificity of this receptor is unknown. No base quality information exists; no much larger clone differs at one position.

The receptor comes from a male donor with early-stage non-small cell lung cancer. Sequenced material: PBMCs, taken at surgery. The sequence is built from TRBV23-1 and TRBJ2-1; TRBD2 might be the D gene, on 6 matching bases. TRBV23-1 is an open reading frame whose function is uncertain. The CDR3 loop reads CASSSHLTGEGLNEQFF. The DNA sequence reads TGCGCCAGCAGTTCCCATTTAACGGGAGAAGGTCTCAATGAGCAGTTCTTC.